The clone carrying this T cell receptor (beta chain) occurred once. Its antigen is unidentified. Unique molecular identifiers had been added to the TCR beta cDNA libraries. There were roughly 0.95 to 10 million T cells, and about 500,000 cDNA molecules came from them. TCRdb ran MiXCR on the PCR reads and lists one entry per CDR3 protein. The sample has about 770,000 distinct CDR3 sequences, 46% seen once. This entry belongs to a study of post-analysis software for immune sequencing data. Study outcomes and limitations: Roughly 5 TRBV segments, TRBV5-6, TRBV5-1 and TRBV20-1 among them, were found more frequent in patients than controls. Comparison with controls showed significantly lower normalized Chao1 diversity in multiple sclerosis patients.

Germline CDR1 reads SEHNR; CDR2 reads FQNEAQ (reference sequence). The CDR3 is 14 residues long. The germline V and J ends were trimmed by 0 bases and 0 bases, with 5 bases remaining between them. The source of this sequence is a girl between 10 and 17 years old with multiple sclerosis. The genes are TRBV7-9 and TRBJ2-5; D remains unclear. Sequences were obtained from blood. The CDR3 loop is CASSLAAHQETQYF. The CDR3 coding sequence is TGTGCCAGCAGCTTAGCTGCGCACCAAGAGACCCAGTACTTC.